One T cell receptor (beta chain) is described in this entry. No antigen is known for it. The sample comes from a study of T cell repertoires in cytomegalovirus infection. Using its own MiXCR run on the reads, TCRdb lists one record per CDR3 protein. The sample lists about 920,000 distinct CDR3 sequences; approximately 32% were seen once. Study findings and constraints: The response measured ex vivo was dominated by TCR beta clonotypes (HLA-C-restricted and CMV-specific). Identification of carriers of CMV plus the relevant HLA was performed using cumulative public TCR beta family frequency.

Trimming removed 3 bases from V and 5 bases from J; junction bases left unmatched: 2. CDR3 length equals 13 residues. The sequence was collected from a human donor in good health (CMV status not recorded). Some clones in this sample may be carry-over from other donors' samples. This specimen was cultured CD8+ T cells from PBMCs, taken from culture after CMV antigen stimulation. V usage is TRBV12-3 or TRBV12-4 and J usage is TRBJ2-3; 7 bases map to TRBD2. CDR3 nucleotide sequence: TGTGCCAGCAGTTTCTGGGGGGGAGATACGCAGTATTTT. Protein: CASSFWGGDTQYF.